This T cell receptor beta chain stems from a study of HIV-infected patients and healthy controls. General study points: Compared with untreated HIV+ repertoires, healthy controls showed roughly threefold more distinct CDR3s and higher Shannon diversity.

Roughly three months, about 14 weeks, into antiretroviral therapy, follow-up blood was collected. Whole blood was used without fractionation, so all unsorted peripheral T cells were included. cDNA was made from about 480 ng RNA using alpha and beta constant primers. Using multiplexing indices, alpha and beta chain libraries were generated apart by chain-specific third strand synthesis. TCRdb passed the 5' RACE reads through MiXCR, listing each CDR3 protein once. The sample includes under 8,000 distinct CDR3 sequences, over 9.5% seen only once; the top ten take roughly 18%. This clonotype was seen a few times. Its antigen is undetermined. CDR1 and CDR2 (germline): MNHEY, SVGAGI. The CDR3 has 13 residues. V lost 9 bases and J 7 bases, leaving 13 bases between the germline ends.

V usage is TRBV6-5 and J usage is TRBJ1-6, with no clear D. This material consisted of blood, taken during antiretroviral therapy. The clonotype comes from an adult with HIV infection. CDR3 bases: TGTGCCAGTTCCCTCTGGGGAAATTCACCCCTCCACTTT. Translating gives CASSLWGNSPLHF.